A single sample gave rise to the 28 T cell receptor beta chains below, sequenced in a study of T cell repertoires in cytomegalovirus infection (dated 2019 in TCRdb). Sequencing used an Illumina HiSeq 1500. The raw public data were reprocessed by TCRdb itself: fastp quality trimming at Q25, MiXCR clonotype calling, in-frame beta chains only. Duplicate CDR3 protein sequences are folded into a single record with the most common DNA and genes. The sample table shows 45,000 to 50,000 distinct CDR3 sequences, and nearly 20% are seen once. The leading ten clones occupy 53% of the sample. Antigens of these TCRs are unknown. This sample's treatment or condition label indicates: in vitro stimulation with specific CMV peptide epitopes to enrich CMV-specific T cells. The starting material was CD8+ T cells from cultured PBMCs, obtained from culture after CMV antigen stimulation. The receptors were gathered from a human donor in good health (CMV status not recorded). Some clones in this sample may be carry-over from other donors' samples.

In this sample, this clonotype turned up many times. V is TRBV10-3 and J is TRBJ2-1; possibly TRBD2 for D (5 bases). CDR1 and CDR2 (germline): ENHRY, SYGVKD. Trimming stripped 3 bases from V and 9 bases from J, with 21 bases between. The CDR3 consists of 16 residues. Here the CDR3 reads CAISDPPAGGYGEQFF. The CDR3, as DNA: TGTGCCATCAGTGACCCCCCAGCCGGAGGTTACGGTGAGCAGTTCTTC.

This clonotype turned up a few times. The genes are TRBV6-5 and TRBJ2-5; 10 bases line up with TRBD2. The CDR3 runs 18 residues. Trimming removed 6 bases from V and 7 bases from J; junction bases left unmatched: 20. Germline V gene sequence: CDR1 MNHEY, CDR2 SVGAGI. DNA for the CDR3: TGTGCCAGCAGCTACGATGTCTGGACTAGCGGAGACCAGGGGACCCAGTACTTC. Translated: CASSYDVWTSGDQGTQYF.

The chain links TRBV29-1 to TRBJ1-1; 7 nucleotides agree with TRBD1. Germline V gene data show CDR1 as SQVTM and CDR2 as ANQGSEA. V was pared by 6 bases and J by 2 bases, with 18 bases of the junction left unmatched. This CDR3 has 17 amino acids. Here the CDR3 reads CSVSSGQDVGINTEAFF. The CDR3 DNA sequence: TGCAGCGTGAGTTCCGGACAGGACGTAGGAATAAACACTGAAGCTTTCTTT. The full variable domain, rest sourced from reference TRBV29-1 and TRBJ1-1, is SAVISQKPSRDICQRGTSLTIQCQVDSQVTMMFWYRQQPGQSLTLIATANQGSEATYESGFVIDKFPISRPNLTFSTLTVSNMSPEDSSIYLCSVSSGQDVGINTEAFFGQGTRLTVV.

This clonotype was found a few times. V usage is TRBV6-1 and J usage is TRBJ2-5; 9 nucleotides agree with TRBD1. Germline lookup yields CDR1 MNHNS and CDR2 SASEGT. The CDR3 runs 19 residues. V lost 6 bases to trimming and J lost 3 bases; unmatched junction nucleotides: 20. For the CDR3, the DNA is TGTGCCAGCAGGCCGGGACAGGGCTTTTCTGTGGGGGGTGAAGAGACCCAGTACTTC. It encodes CASRPGQGFSVGGEETQYF.

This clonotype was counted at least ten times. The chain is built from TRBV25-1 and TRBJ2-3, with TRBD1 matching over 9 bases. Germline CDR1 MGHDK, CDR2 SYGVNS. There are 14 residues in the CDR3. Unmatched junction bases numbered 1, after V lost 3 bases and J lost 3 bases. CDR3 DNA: TGTGCCAGCAGTGATGGGACAGGGACAGATACGCAGTATTTT. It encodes CASSDGTGTDTQYF.

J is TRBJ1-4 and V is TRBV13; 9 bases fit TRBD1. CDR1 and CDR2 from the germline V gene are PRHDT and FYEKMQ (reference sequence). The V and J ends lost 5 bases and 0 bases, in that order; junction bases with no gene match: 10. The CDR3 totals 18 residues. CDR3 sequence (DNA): TGTGCCAGCAGCCGTTCGACAGGGGGGACCGCAACTAATGAAAAACTGTTTTTT. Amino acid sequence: CASSRSTGGTATNEKLFF.

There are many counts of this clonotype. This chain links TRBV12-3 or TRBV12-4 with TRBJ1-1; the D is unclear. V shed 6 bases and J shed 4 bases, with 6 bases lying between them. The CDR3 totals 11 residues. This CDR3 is CASRIATEAFF. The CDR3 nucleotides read TGTGCCAGCAGGATAGCCACTGAAGCTTTCTTT.

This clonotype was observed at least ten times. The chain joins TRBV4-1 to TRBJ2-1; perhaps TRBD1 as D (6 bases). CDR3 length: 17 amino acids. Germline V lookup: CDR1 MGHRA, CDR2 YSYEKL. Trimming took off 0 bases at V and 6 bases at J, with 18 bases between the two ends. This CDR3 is CASSQEGGAIGANEQFF. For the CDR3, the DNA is TGCGCCAGCAGCCAAGAAGGGGGAGCCATTGGGGCCAATGAGCAGTTCTTC.

CDR3: CASSYLQNGYTF. CDR3 DNA sequence: TGTGCCAGCAGCTACCTGCAGAATGGCTACACCTTC. This rearrangement joins TRBV3-1 to TRBJ1-2; D remains ambiguous. The CDR3 runs to 12 residues. V gave up 5 bases and J gave up 6 bases, with 10 bases separating them. Germline lookup yields CDR1 LGHDT and CDR2 YNNKEL (reference sequence).

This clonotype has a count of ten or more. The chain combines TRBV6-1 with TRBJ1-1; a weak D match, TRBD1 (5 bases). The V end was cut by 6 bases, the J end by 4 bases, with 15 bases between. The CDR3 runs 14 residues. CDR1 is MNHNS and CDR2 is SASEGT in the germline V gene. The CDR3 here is CASRPTPGGTEAFF. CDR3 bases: TGTGCCAGCAGACCAACACCGGGGGGCACTGAAGCTTTCTTT.

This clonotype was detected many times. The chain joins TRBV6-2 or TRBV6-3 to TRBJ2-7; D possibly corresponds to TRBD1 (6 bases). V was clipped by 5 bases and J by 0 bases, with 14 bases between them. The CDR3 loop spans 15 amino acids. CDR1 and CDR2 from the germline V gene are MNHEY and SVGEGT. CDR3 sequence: CASSREWTASYEQYF. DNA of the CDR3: TGTGCCAGCAGTCGCGAATGGACAGCCTCCTACGAGCAGTACTTC.

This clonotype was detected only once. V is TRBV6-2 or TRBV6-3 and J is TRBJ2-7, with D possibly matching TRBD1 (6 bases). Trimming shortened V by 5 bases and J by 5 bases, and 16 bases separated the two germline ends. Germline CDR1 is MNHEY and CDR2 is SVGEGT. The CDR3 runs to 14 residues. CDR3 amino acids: CASSEIDRNNEQYF. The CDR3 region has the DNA TGTGCCAGCAGTGAGATCGACAGGAACAACGAGCAGTACTTC.

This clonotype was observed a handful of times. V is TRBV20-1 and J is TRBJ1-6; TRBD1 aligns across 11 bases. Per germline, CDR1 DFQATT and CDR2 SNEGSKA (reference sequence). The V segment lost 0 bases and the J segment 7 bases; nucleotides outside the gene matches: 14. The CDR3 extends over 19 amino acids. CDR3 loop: CSARDSGTGGTYGNSPLHF. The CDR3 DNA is TGCAGTGCTAGAGATTCCGGGACAGGGGGTACCTATGGGAATTCACCCCTCCACTTT.

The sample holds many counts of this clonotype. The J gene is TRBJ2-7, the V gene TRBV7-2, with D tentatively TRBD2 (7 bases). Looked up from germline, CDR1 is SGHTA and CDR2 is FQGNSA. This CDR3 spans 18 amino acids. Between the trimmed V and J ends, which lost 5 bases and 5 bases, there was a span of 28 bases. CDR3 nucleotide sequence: TGTGCCAGCAGCGTTAGGGGGAGGGGGACATCCTCTTTACACGAGCAGTACTTC. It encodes CASSVRGRGTSSLHEQYF.

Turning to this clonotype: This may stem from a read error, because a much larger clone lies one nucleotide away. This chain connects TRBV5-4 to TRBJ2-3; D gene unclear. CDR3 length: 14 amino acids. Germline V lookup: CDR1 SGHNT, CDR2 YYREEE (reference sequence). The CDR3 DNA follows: TGTGCCAGCAGCCAGACCCGTGGCACAGATACGGAGTATTTT. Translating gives CASSQTRGTDTEYF.

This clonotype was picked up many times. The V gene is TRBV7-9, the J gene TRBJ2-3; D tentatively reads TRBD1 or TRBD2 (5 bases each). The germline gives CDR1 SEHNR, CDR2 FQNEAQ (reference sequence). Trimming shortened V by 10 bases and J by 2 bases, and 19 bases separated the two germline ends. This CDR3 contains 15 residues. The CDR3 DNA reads TGTGCCACAGACACCGGGGCCTCTTACACAGATACGCAGTATTTT. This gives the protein CATDTGASYTDTQYF.

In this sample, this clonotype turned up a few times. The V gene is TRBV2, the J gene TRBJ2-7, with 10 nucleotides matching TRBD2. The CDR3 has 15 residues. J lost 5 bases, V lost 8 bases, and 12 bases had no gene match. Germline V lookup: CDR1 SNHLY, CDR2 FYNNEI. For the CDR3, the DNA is TGTGCCAGCTTCAGCGGGAGGGCCTGGGACGACGAGCAGTACTTC. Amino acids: CASFSGRAWDDEQYF.

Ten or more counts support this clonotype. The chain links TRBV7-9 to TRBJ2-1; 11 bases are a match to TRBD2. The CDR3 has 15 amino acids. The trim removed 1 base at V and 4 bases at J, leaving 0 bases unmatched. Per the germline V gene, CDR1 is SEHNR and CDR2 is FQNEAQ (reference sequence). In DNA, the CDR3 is TGTGCCAGCAGCTTAGGGACTAGCGGGTACAATGAGCAGTTCTTC. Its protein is CASSLGTSGYNEQFF.

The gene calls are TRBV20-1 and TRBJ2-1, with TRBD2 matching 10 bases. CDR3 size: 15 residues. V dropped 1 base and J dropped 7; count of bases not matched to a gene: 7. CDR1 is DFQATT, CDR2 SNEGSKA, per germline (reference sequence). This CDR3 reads CSARGQSGGANEQFF. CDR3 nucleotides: TGCAGTGCTAGAGGCCAAAGCGGGGGGGCGAATGAGCAGTTCTTC.

The CDR3: CASSYIPTGEGGTQYF. In nucleotides, the CDR3 is TGTGCCAGCAGTTACATTCCAACAGGGGAGGGGGGGACCCAGTACTTC. This chain uses TRBV6-5 with TRBJ2-5, with D perhaps being TRBD1 or TRBD2 (7 bases each). Trimming took 2 bases from V and 7 from J, leaving 20 bases between them. CDR3 length: 16 residues. Germline CDR1 is MNHEY and CDR2 is SVGAGI.

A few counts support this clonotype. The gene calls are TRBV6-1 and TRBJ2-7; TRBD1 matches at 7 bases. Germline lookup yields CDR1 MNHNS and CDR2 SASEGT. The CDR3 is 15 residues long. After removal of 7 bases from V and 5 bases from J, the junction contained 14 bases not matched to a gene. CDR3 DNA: TGTGCCAGCATTGACACGGGGACAGCTGAGCACGAGCAGTACTTC. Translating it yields CASIDTGTAEHEQYF.

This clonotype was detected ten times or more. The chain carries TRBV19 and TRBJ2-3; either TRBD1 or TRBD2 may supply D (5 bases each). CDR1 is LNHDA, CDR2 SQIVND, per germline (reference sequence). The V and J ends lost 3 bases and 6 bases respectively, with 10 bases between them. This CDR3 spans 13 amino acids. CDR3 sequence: CASSMGTTDTQYF. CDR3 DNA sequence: TGTGCCAGTAGTATGGGGACCACCGATACGCAGTATTTT.

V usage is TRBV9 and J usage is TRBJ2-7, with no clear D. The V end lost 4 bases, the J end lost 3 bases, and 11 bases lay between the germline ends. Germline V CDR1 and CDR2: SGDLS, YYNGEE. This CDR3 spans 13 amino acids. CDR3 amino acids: CASSPDTNYEQYF. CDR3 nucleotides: TGTGCCAGCAGCCCAGATACCAACTACGAGCAGTACTTC.

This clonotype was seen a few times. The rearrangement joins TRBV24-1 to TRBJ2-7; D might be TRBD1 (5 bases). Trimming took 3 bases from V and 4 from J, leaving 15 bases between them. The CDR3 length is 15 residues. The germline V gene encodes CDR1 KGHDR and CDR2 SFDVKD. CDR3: CATSDKTGGLYEQYF. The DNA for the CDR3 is TGTGCCACCAGTGATAAAACAGGCGGATTATACGAGCAGTACTTC.

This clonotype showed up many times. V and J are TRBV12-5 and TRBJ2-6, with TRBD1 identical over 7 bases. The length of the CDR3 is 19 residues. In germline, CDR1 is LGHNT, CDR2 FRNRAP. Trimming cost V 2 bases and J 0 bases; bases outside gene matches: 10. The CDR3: CASGLLRRDRVSGANVLTF. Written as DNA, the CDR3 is TGTGCTAGTGGTTTGCTTCGCCGGGACAGAGTCTCTGGGGCCAACGTCCTGACTTTC.

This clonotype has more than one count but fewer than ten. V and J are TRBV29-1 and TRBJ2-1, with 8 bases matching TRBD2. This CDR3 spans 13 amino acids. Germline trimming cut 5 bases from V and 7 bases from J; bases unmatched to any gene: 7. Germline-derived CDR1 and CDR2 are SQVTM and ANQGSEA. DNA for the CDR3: TGCAGCGTTACGTCTGGCGGGGGGAATGAGCAGTTCTTC. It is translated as CSVTSGGGNEQFF.

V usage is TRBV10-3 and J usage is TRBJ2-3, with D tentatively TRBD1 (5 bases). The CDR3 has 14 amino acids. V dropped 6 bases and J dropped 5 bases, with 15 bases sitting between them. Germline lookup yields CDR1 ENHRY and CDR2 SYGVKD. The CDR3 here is CAISQGRFEDTQYF. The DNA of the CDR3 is TGTGCCATCAGCCAGGGAAGGTTCGAAGATACGCAGTATTTT.

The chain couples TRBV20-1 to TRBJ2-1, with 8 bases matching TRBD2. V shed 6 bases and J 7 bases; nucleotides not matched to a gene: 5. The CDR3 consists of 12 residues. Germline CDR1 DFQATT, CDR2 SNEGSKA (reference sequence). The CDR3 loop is CSARTSLNEQFF. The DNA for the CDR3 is TGCAGTGCCAGGACTAGCTTAAATGAGCAGTTCTTC.